This T cell receptor (beta chain) was identified in a study of T-cell reconstitution after alpha-beta-depleted transplantation in children. Whole-study results and caveats: Several hundred graft clones that had expanded were reportedly the source of alpha-beta T cells about two months after transplant. Diversity of TCRbeta at day 60 was high in some patients, arising from surviving recipient T cells and thymic progenitors.

At least ten counts were recorded for this clonotype. The target antigen is unknown. Unique molecular identifiers tagged the TCRbeta library. MiXCR was run by TCRdb on the PCR reads, yielding one entry per CDR3 protein. The table lists approximately 210,000 distinct CDR3 sequences, approximately 19% of them singletons. The CDR3 loop spans 14 amino acids. Germline V gives CDR1 DFQATT, CDR2 SNEGSKA (reference sequence). V shed 6 bases and J 4 bases; nucleotides not matched to a gene: 8. This TCR was recovered from a male patient aged 2-10 years who had a stem cell transplant for acute lymphoblastic leukemia, so the T cells may come from the graft donor. V and J are TRBV20-1 and TRBJ2-3, with 9 nucleotides matching TRBD2. Sequenced material: PBMCs, mostly from graft donor cells, taken 360 days after TCRalphabeta/CD19-depleted stem cell transplant. In DNA, the CDR3 is TGCAGTGCAACCCCTGCGGGGGGGCCAGATACGCAGTATTTT. Translating gives CSATPAGGPDTQYF.